Listed here is a single T cell receptor (beta chain). Its antigen is still unknown. From each donor, a roughly 2.5 ml peripheral blood sample was drawn into PAXgene tubes and stored at -80 degrees C. Without any T cell sorting, total RNA was extracted from whole blood using the PAXgene blood miRNA kit on an automated QIAcube. Deep TCRalpha and TCRbeta repertoire profiling with unique molecular barcoding was performed on peripheral blood of monozygotic twin pairs concordant or discordant for inflammatory bowel disease. Smoking habits were recorded for all twin pairs, and each individual was classified as a current, former or never smoker. This specimen comes from a study of monozygotic twins with inflammatory bowel disease (dated by TCRdb to about 2019). Broadly, across the study: In total, around 28 monozygotic twin pairs made up the full study: 19 Danish pairs, all IBD-discordant, plus nine German pairs, of which four were IBD-concordant and five were IBD-discordant. The search for disease-associated traits relied mainly on comparing IBD patients with their genetically identical healthy co-twins within discordant pairs. Each individual had, on average, about 151 000 unique TCRalpha sequences and 181 000 unique TCRbeta sequences available for analysis. Study-level results and caveats: The results gave no support for a single strong signal or clonotype linked to IBD. Compared with healthy twins, IBD patients shared fewer clonotypes with other individuals, and the difference was most pronounced in patients with signs of disease activity. The analysis was unable to tell apart different T cell subtypes. Repertoire similarity did not differ between concordant and discordant twins, possibly due to limited statistical power. TCRbeta repertoire diversity, by inverse Simpson index, was decreased in IBD patients compared with their healthy co-twins. Because patients were on differing immunosuppressive treatments, the repertoires may have picked up extra background noise and inter-individual variability.

The protocol used for the library was 5' RACE. The input for every TCR library was around 3.5 ug of total RNA. For each sample, cDNA synthesis with SMARTScribe reverse transcriptase was split into eight separate reactions. During cDNA synthesis, template switching was used to introduce unique molecular identifiers that contained a 6-nucleotide sample barcode. Amplification of TCRalpha and TCRbeta cDNA involved two nested PCRs of roughly 16 and 10 cycles, and each PCR was followed by bead purification. Before amplification, the cDNA was both treated with uracil DNA-glycosylase and purified with the QIAquick PCR purification kit. The second PCR added Illumina TruSeq-compatible adapters along with sample-specific barcodes. TapeStation and Qubit were used to check library quality and concentration, and roughly 4.6 ng of each library was pooled. Pooled libraries were sequenced on an Illumina HiSeq2500 single-index Rapid Run with 2 x 100 bp reads and custom sequencing primers. The original pipeline was this. PCR and sequencing errors were corrected by UMI-based consensus assembly using MiGEC version 1.2.6. V(D)J alignment, clonotype assembly and CDR3 extraction were performed with MiXCR version 2.1.1. To normalise gene usage, clonotype sharing and MAIT/NKT TCR abundance, the analysis used the top 1000, 10 000 and 20 000 clonotypes per sample. Diversity was computed as the inverse Simpson index with the vegan R package after downsampling to 27 000 UMIs. Paired Mann-Whitney U tests on discordant twin pairs were used, with Benjamini-Hochberg multiple-testing correction. Following reprocessing of the reads by TCRdb, the data hold one row per CDR3 protein sequence and no DNA is available. The V and J calls and clone size come from TCRdb's table, not from the authors' own analysis. The sample's table covers a few hundred thousand distinct CDR3 sequences. 2% to 3% of the sample belongs to the ten largest clones.

CDR1 is given as SEHNR and CDR2 as FQNEAQ, both from the germline V gene (reference sequence). From its cysteine to its phenylalanine, the CDR3 spans 17 amino acids. Only the protein sequence is given. Material for sequencing was blood. This TCR derives from a human donor with ulcerative colitis or Crohn's disease, or a healthy co-twin of an affected twin (not recorded which). The chain is encoded by TRBV7-9 joined to TRBJ2-3; TCRdb designates TRBD1, a call that cannot be tested without DNA. CDR3 sequence: CASSLITGQSFGGSQYF.